This T cell receptor (beta chain) was profiled in a study of OX40 agonist ivuxolimab in advanced cancers. This CDR3 is built from 14 residues. The V gene's germline CDR1 is MGHRA and CDR2 YSYEKL. Trimming shortened V by 5 bases and J by 0 bases, and 8 bases separated the two germline ends. The repertoire was sequenced with immunoSEQ multiplex PCR; TCRdb's copy has only in-frame clones and lacks some. This table has around 99,000 clones, 75% to 95% appearing once. The starting material was CD4+ or CD8+ T cells sorted from blood, obtained in a trial of the OX40 agonist ivuxolimab. The TCR comes from an adult with an advanced solid tumor such as melanoma, head and neck, liver or kidney cancer. The rearrangement uses TRBV4-1 and TRBJ1-3; D ambiguous. CDR3 loop: CASSTPSSGNTIYF. The CDR3 DNA reads as TGCGCCAGCAGCACCCCCTCCTCTGGAAACACCATATATTTT.